This T cell receptor beta chain was captured in a study of shared clonotypes between healthy human individuals. Trimming left V 4 bases short and J 8 bases short, with 12 bases between. Germline V gene data show CDR1 as SGHNT and CDR2 as YYREEE (reference sequence). CDR3 length equals 12 residues. TCRdb's copy holds only in-frame clones and misses some; the assay was immunoSEQ multiplex PCR. This table holds 2 million to 3 million clones, approximately 93% found once. The J gene is TRBJ1-2, the V gene TRBV5-4, with D possibly TRBD1 on 6 matching bases. Sequenced sample: naive CD4+ T cells from PBMCs. Subset denoted: CD45RA+ positively selected. This sequence was found in a man aged 18 to 29 in good health. Some clones in this sample may be carry-over from other donors' samples. The CDR3 region is CASSMGGAGYTF. The CDR3 DNA follows: TGTGCCAGCAGCATGGGGGGGGCCGGCTACACCTTC. Combining the CDR3 with reference TRBV5-4 and TRBJ1-2 gives the whole variable domain ETGVTQSPTHLIKTRGQQVTLRCSSQSGHNTVSWYQQALGQGPQFIFQYYREEENGRGNFPPRFSGLQFPNYSSELNVNALELDDSALYLCASSMGGAGYTFGSGTRLTVV.